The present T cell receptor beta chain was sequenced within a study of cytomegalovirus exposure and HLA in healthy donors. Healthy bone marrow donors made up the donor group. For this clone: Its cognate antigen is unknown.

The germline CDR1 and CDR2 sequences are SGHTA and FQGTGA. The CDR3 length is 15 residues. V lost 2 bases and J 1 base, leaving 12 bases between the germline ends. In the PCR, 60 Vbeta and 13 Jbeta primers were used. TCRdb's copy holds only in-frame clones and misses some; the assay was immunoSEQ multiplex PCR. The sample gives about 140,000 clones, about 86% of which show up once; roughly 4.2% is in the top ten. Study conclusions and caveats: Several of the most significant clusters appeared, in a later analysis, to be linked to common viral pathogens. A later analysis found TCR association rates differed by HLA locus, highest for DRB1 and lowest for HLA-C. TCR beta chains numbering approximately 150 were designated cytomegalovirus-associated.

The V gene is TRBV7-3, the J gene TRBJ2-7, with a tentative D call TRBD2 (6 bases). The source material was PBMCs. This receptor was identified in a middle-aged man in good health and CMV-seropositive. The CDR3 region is CASSLGSGPSYEQYF. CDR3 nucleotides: TGTGCCAGCAGCTTAGGTAGCGGCCCATCCTACGAGCAGTACTTC.